Below are 18 T cell receptor beta chains sequenced from a single sample in a study of T cell repertoires in cytomegalovirus infection. Using its own MiXCR run on the reads, TCRdb lists one record per CDR3 protein. The sample contains some 600,000 distinct CDR3 sequences, 20% to 25% of which appear only once. Sequenced input: CD8+ T cells from PBMCs. The receptor source for this set is a human donor in good health (CMV status not recorded). Some clones in this sample may be carry-over from other donors' samples.

The rearrangement uses TRBV6-5 and TRBJ2-1, with 9 bases that match TRBD2. Germline CDR1 MNHEY, CDR2 SVGAGI. The CDR3 spans 15 residues. The junction had 6 bases not matched to a gene; V was cut back by 2 bases and J by 7 bases. CDR3 region: CASSYIAGGPNEQFF. The CDR3 nucleotides read TGTGCCAGCAGTTACATTGCGGGGGGGCCTAATGAGCAGTTCTTC.

CDR3 region: CASSYSYVQRDRVEETQYF. DNA of the CDR3: TGTGCCAGCAGTTACTCGTATGTTCAACGGGACAGGGTGGAAGAGACCCAGTACTTC. The chain links TRBV6-5 to TRBJ2-5; 9 nucleotides line up with TRBD1. J was trimmed by 3 bases and V by 0 bases; bases with no gene match: 14. The CDR3 is 19 residues long. Germline assignment: CDR1 MNHEY and CDR2 SVGAGI.

The chain employs TRBV7-9 and TRBJ2-7; TRBD1 matches 8 bases. Germline assignment: CDR1 SEHNR and CDR2 FQNEAQ (reference sequence). V shed 4 bases, J shed 0 bases, and the junction held 5 bases outside the gene matches. This CDR3 comprises 15 residues. The CDR3 bases are TGTGCCAGCAGCTCATCGGACAGGGACTCCTACGAGCAGTACTTC. It specifies CASSSSDRDSYEQYF.

This clonotype appeared once. The rearrangement uses TRBV10-3 and TRBJ2-5; 10 bases fit TRBD1. Germline values: CDR1 ENHRY, CDR2 SYGVKD. CDR3 length: 16 amino acids. With V trimmed by 0 bases and J by 2 bases, 3 bases remained unmatched. The CDR3 DNA sequence: TGTGCCATCAGTGAGTCGGGACAGGGGAGACAAGAGACCCAGTACTTC. Protein product: CAISESGQGRQETQYF.

The gene calls are TRBV11-2 and TRBJ1-2, with 8 bases matching TRBD1. CDR1 and CDR2 (germline): SGHAT, FQNNGV. This CDR3 is built from 15 residues. Trimming removed 5 bases from V and 2 bases from J; junction bases left unmatched: 7. CDR3 sequence: CASSGYRGENYGYTF. The CDR3 DNA is TGTGCCAGCAGCGGATACAGGGGGGAGAACTATGGCTACACCTTC.

Concerning this clonotype: A much larger clone lies one base from this, so it may be a read error. This rearrangement joins TRBV7-8 to TRBJ2-6, with D uncertain. Germline V lookup: CDR1 SGHVS, CDR2 FQNEAQ. The CDR3 totals 16 residues. Trimming removed 4 bases at V and 0 bases at J, with 10 bases between. The CDR3 DNA follows: TGTGCCAGCAGCTATTGGGTTGACTCTGGGGCCAACGTCCTGACTTTC. Translation gives CASSYWVDSGANVLTF.

The chain links TRBV5-1 to TRBJ1-1, with no clear D. The V end was cut by 0 bases, the J end by 1 base, with 10 bases between. Germline V gene lookup returns CDR1 SGHRS and CDR2 YFSETQ. This CDR3 region has 15 residues. The CDR3 is CASSLGWGWNTEAFF. The CDR3 bases are TGCGCCAGCAGCTTGGGTTGGGGATGGAACACTGAAGCTTTCTTT.

The chain has TRBV13 and TRBJ1-2; D uncertain. V gave up 5 bases and J gave up 4 bases, with 20 bases separating them. Germline CDR1 reads PRHDT; CDR2 reads FYEKMQ (reference sequence). The CDR3 is 16 amino acids. CDR3 sequence reads: CASSPNPGFTSYGYTF. The CDR3 DNA reads TGTGCCAGCAGCCCTAACCCCGGCTTCACTTCCTATGGCTACACCTTC.

The chain joins TRBV25-1 to TRBJ2-2; D is unresolved. Trimming left V 2 bases short and J 5 bases short, with 6 bases between. Per germline, CDR1 MGHDK and CDR2 SYGVNS. CDR3 length: 13 residues. This CDR3 reads CASSEILTGELFF. Here the CDR3 DNA reads TGTGCCAGCAGTGAAATTCTGACCGGGGAGCTGTTTTTT.

This clonotype was detected ten times or more. The chain employs TRBV28 and TRBJ2-1; 7 bases align to TRBD1. Per the germline V gene, CDR1 is MDHEN and CDR2 is SYDVKM. The CDR3 totals 14 residues. After removal of 6 bases from V and 2 bases from J, the junction contained 4 bases not matched to a gene. CDR3 coding DNA: TGTGCCAGCAGCCCAGGGGGTGCCTACAATGAGCAGTTCTTC. Its translation: CASSPGGAYNEQFF. The variable domain in full, completed from reference TRBV28 and TRBJ2-1, reads DVKVTQSSRYLVKRTGEKVFLECVQDMDHENMFWYRQDPGLGLRLIYFSYDVKMKEKGDIPEGYSVSREKKERFSLILESASTNQTSMYLCASSPGGAYNEQFFGPGTRLTVL.

The chain has TRBV7-9 and TRBJ1-4, with D possibly being TRBD1 (5 bases). From germline, CDR1 is SEHNR and CDR2 FQNEAQ (reference sequence). CDR3 size: 20 residues. V lost 5 bases and J 4 bases, leaving 29 bases between the germline ends. CDR3 protein: CASSAEPGQGSTIVNEKLFF. CDR3 nucleotide sequence: TGTGCCAGCAGCGCCGAACCCGGCCAGGGATCGACCATTGTTAATGAAAAACTGTTTTTT.

About this clonotype itself: A much larger clone differs by one base, so this may be a read error. The rearrangement uses TRBV28 and TRBJ2-1; no reliable D call. The V gene's germline CDR1 is MDHEN and CDR2 SYDVKM. The CDR3 length is 16 residues. With 5 bases removed from V and 0 bases from J, the gap between germline ends came to 14 bases. Written as DNA, the CDR3 is TGTGCCAGCAGTCTCCCTCCAAAGGGCTCCTACAATGAGCAGTTCTTC. This codes for CASSLPPKGSYNEQFF.

This clonotype appeared a few times. The rearrangement links TRBV7-8 to TRBJ2-1; D assignment may be TRBD1 or TRBD2 (5 bases each). The CDR3 length is 15 residues. The germline V gene has CDR1 SGHVS and CDR2 FQNEAQ. The V and J ends lost 5 bases and 5 bases respectively, with 16 bases between them. The CDR3 spells CASSRGLGTDNEQFF. In DNA, the CDR3 is TGTGCCAGCAGCCGAGGACTGGGGACCGACAATGAGCAGTTCTTC.

This clonotype appeared many times. The chain recombines TRBV7-8 with TRBJ1-1, with D tentatively TRBD1 (6 bases). With 5 bases removed from V and 1 base from J, the gap between germline ends came to 14 bases. Germline V gives CDR1 SGHVS, CDR2 FQNEAQ. The CDR3 consists of 15 residues. In nucleotides, the CDR3 is TGTGCCAGCAGCCCCAGGGAGGGGGAGAACACTGAAGCTTTCTTT. This gives the protein CASSPREGENTEAFF.

The chain links TRBV10-3 to TRBJ1-2; 8 bases align to TRBD1. After removal of 10 bases from V and 6 bases from J, the junction contained 4 bases not matched to a gene. Germline CDR1 reads ENHRY; CDR2 reads SYGVKD. This CDR3 contains 11 residues. CDR3 amino acids: CATPGGHGYTF. The CDR3 DNA reads as TGTGCCACCCCAGGGGGCCATGGCTACACCTTC.

This CDR3 reads CASSLRQGRVDEQFF. CDR3 nucleotide sequence: TGTGCCAGCAGCTTACGACAGGGACGGGTGGATGAGCAGTTCTTC. V usage is TRBV11-1 and J usage is TRBJ2-1; 7 bases map to TRBD1. The V and J ends lost 2 bases and 8 bases, in that order; junction bases with no gene match: 9. Germline-derived CDR1 and CDR2 are SGHAT and FQDESV (reference sequence). CDR3 length: 15 residues. The full variable domain, in which reference TRBV11-1 and TRBJ2-1 provide the parts outside the CDR3, is EAEVAQSPRYKITEKSQAVAFWCDPISGHATLYWYRQILGQGPELLVQFQDESVVDDSQLPKDRFSAERLKGVDSTLKIQPAELGDSAMYLCASSLRQGRVDEQFFGPGTRLTVL.

CDR3 sequence: CASSFPGTSRNNEQFF. The CDR3 DNA reads TGTGCCAGCAGCTTTCCCGGGACTAGCAGAAACAATGAGCAGTTCTTC. This chain joins TRBV7-9 and TRBJ2-1; 9 bases match TRBD2. The CDR3 extends over 16 amino acids. Trimming took 3 bases from V and 5 from J; bases not matched to a gene: 8. Germline loops: CDR1 SEHNR, CDR2 FQNEAQ (reference sequence).

This clonotype has more than one count but fewer than ten. V is TRBV25-1 and J is TRBJ2-4, with D possibly being TRBD1 (6 bases). The length of the CDR3 is 20 residues. Germline V gene lookup returns CDR1 MGHDK and CDR2 SYGVNS. The ends were cut back, 2 bases at V and 1 base at J, with 24 bases in the middle. In DNA, the CDR3 is TGTGCCAGCAGTGAAAGGTGGGGGCCCCCTTCTCAGGGGGCCAAAAACATTCAGTACTTC. It encodes CASSERWGPPSQGAKNIQYF. Looking up the rest from reference TRBV25-1 and TRBJ2-4 gives the full variable domain: EADIYQTPRYLVIGTGKKITLECSQTMGHDKMYWYQQDPGMELHLIHYSYGVNSTEKGDLSSESTVSRIRTEHFPLTLESARPSHTSQYLCASSERWGPPSQGAKNIQYFGAGTRLSVL.